This record covers a single T cell receptor beta chain. The germline V gene has CDR1 MNHNS and CDR2 SASEGT. The ends lost 1 base at V and 0 bases at J; junction bases unmatched: 9. This CDR3 spans 18 amino acids. This sample stems from a study of T cell responses to AZD1222 COVID-19 vaccine. TCRdb's copy holds only in-frame clones and misses some; the assay was immunoSEQ multiplex PCR. Of tens of thousands of clones in the sample, around 83% were seen once. The V call is TRBV6-1, the J call TRBJ2-3; 8 bases are shared with TRBD2. The sample here was peripheral blood, taken on day 0 of AZD1222 vaccination. The sequence was collected from an adult in good health. CDR3 in amino acids: CASSEESGGWSSTDTQYF. For the CDR3, the DNA is TGTGCCAGCAGTGAAGAGAGCGGGGGCTGGTCTAGCACAGATACGCAGTATTTT.